The source of this T cell receptor beta chain is a study of spatial heterogeneity in lung cancer. Stated time point: sample taken at primary tumor resection. In each case, whole RNA from tumor, nontumor lung or frozen PBMC was sequenced unsorted. The length of the CDR3 is 15 residues. Trimming pared 4 bases from V and 2 bases from J, leaving 15 bases between. Germline values: CDR1 DFQATT, CDR2 SNEGSKA (reference sequence). TCRdb independently ran MiXCR on the 5' RACE reads; one entry per CDR3 protein. This table has about 38,000 distinct CDR3 sequences, 5.8% appearing once. Ten or more counts support this clonotype.

This chain uses TRBV20-1 with TRBJ1-5; D might be TRBD1 (6 bases). The material was PBMCs, obtained at surgery. The sequence derives from a male donor with early-stage non-small cell lung cancer. CDR3 DNA sequence: TGCAGTGCTAAGGCTGGGGGGGCAGGCAATCAGCCCCAGCATTTT. Protein: CSAKAGGAGNQPQHF.